The 21 T cell receptor beta chains given below trace back to one sample, sequenced in a study of shared clonotypes between healthy human individuals. Repertoires were generated with immunoSEQ multiplex PCR, while TCRdb's copy carries only in-frame clones and drops some. Of more than 900,000 clones listed, around 78% were seen once; the top ten hold roughly 0.61%. The sequencing sample was made of memory CD4+ T cells from PBMCs. Noted subset: CD45RA-negative fraction. The receptor source for this set is a young man in good health. Some clones in this sample may be carry-over from other donors' samples.

The chain couples TRBV28 to TRBJ1-3; no clear D. V was trimmed by 7 bases and J by 4 bases, leaving 14 bases between them. The CDR3 totals 14 residues. Germline CDR1 and CDR2: MDHEN and SYDVKM. DNA for the CDR3: TGTGCCAGCACCACGGCTGGAGGAGGAAACACCATATATTTT. Encoded protein: CASTTAGGGNTIYF.

V gene TRBV7-6 combines with J gene TRBJ2-1; 9 bases agree with TRBD2. This CDR3 has 17 amino acids. V gave up 4 bases and J gave up 4 bases; unmatched junction bases: 11. Per germline, CDR1 SGHVS and CDR2 FNYEAQ. CDR3 sequence: CASSSRILAGLYNEQFF. The CDR3 DNA reads TGTGCCAGCAGCTCAAGAATCCTAGCGGGACTTTACAATGAGCAGTTCTTC. The full variable domain, its missing parts supplied by reference TRBV7-6 and TRBJ2-1, is GAGVSQSPRYKVTKRGQDVALRCDPISGHVSLYWYRQALGQGPEFLTYFNYEAQQDKSGLPNDRFSAERPEGSISTLTIQRTEQRDSAMYRCASSSRILAGLYNEQFFGPGTRLTVL.

This clone was observed a handful of times. V and J are TRBV20-1 and TRBJ1-1, with D hard to call. The CDR3 contains 11 residues. The V gene's germline CDR1 is DFQATT and CDR2 SNEGSKA (reference sequence). The V and J ends lost 1 base and 7 bases respectively, with 7 bases between them. The CDR3 region has the DNA TGCAGTGCTAGAGTAACAGTTGAAGCTTTCTTT. Translation gives CSARVTVEAFF.

The chain links TRBV5-1 to TRBJ1-1; no reliable D call. This CDR3 is built from 15 residues. Looked up from germline, CDR1 is SGHRS and CDR2 is YFSETQ. V gave up 0 bases and J gave up 1 base, with 10 bases separating them. CDR3 coding DNA: TGCGCCAGCAGCTTGGTCAGTGGATGGAACACTGAAGCTTTCTTT. It codes for CASSLVSGWNTEAFF.

The chain has TRBV5-1 and TRBJ1-2; possibly TRBD1 for D (5 bases). V lost 0 bases, J lost 4 bases, and 16 bases lay in between. The CDR3 loop spans 16 amino acids. Germline values: CDR1 SGHRS, CDR2 YFSETQ. CDR3 nucleotide sequence: TGCGCCAGCAGCTTGGATGGGGCAGGGAGCCTCTATGGCTACACCTTC. This translates into CASSLDGAGSLYGYTF.

The CDR3 loop reads CAIKKGSSIDYTF. Written as DNA, the CDR3 is TGTGCCATCAAGAAAGGCTCGTCTATTGACTACACCTTC. The genes are TRBV10-3 and TRBJ1-2; the D is unclear. CDR1 ENHRY and CDR2 SYGVKD come from the germline V gene. The V end lost 7 bases, the J end lost 10 bases, and 19 bases lay between the germline ends. This CDR3 region has 13 residues.

This clone was picked up a small number of times. The gene calls are TRBV28 and TRBJ2-7, with D possibly TRBD2 on 6 matching bases. In germline, CDR1 is MDHEN, CDR2 SYDVKM. This CDR3 region has 16 residues. The ends were cut back, 5 bases at V and 3 bases at J, with 20 bases in the middle. The CDR3 nucleotides are TGTGCCAGCAGTGTTTTTATGAACGGGAGATACTACGAGCAGTACTTC. This sequence encodes CASSVFMNGRYYEQYF.

This chain links TRBV7-2 with TRBJ2-1, with 7 bases identical to TRBD1. The junction had 7 bases not matched to a gene; V was cut back by 4 bases and J by 7 bases. This CDR3 is built from 14 residues. Per germline, CDR1 SGHTA and CDR2 FQGNSA. CDR3 protein: CASSYRTGGNEQFF. The CDR3 coding sequence is TGTGCCAGCAGCTACCGGACAGGAGGTAATGAGCAGTTCTTC.

A note on this clone: The sample contains more than one DNA sequence encoding this CDR3. This chain joins TRBV28 and TRBJ1-2; weak D call: TRBD1 (5 bases). The V gene lost 2 bases and the J gene lost 0 bases, with 7 bases spanning the gap. The CDR3 totals 14 residues. Germline V lookup: CDR1 MDHEN, CDR2 SYDVKM. This CDR3 is CASSLGGANYGYTF. The CDR3 DNA is TGTGCCAGCAGTTTAGGGGGAGCTAACTATGGCTACACCTTC.

The rearrangement uses TRBV5-1 and TRBJ2-7; D tentatively reads TRBD1 or TRBD2 (6 bases each). CDR3 length: 16 amino acids. Germline V CDR1 and CDR2: SGHRS, YFSETQ. Trimming stripped 4 bases from V and 3 bases from J, with 20 bases between. The CDR3 bases are TGCGCCAGCAGCGGAGGTAGGGGCAGGGGACTCTACGAGCAGTACTTC. Its translation is CASSGGRGRGLYEQYF.

DNA for the CDR3: TGTGCCAGCAGCTTAGAGGGGTCACTCCGGGGCAATCAGCCCCAGCATTTT. This translates into CASSLEGSLRGNQPQHF. V usage is TRBV7-6 and J usage is TRBJ1-5, with TRBD1 as a possible D gene (5 bases). V dropped 1 base and J dropped 2 bases, with 15 bases sitting between them. CDR3 size: 17 residues. CDR1 is SGHVS, CDR2 FNYEAQ, per germline.

This clone was counted at least ten times. The rearrangement uses TRBV5-4 and TRBJ2-3; TRBD2 agrees at 9 bases. With 4 bases clipped from V and 5 bases from J, the junction kept 8 bases outside the gene matches. The CDR3 totals 15 residues. Germline loops: CDR1 SGHNT, CDR2 YYREEE (reference sequence). CDR3 nucleotides: TGTGCCAGCAGCAAGACTAGCGGAGGGGAAGATACGCAGTATTTT. It yields the protein CASSKTSGGEDTQYF. Using reference TRBV5-4 and TRBJ2-3 for the parts outside the CDR3, the full variable domain is ETGVTQSPTHLIKTRGQQVTLRCSSQSGHNTVSWYQQALGQGPQFIFQYYREEENGRGNFPPRFSGLQFPNYSSELNVNALELDDSALYLCASSKTSGGEDTQYFGPGTRLTVL.

V gene TRBV7-9 combines with J gene TRBJ2-7, with D possibly matching TRBD1 (5 bases). V lost 4 bases, J lost 8 bases, and 12 bases lay in between. The germline V gene has CDR1 SEHNR and CDR2 FQNEAQ (reference sequence). CDR3 length: 12 residues. CDR3 bases: TGTGCCAGCAGCTCGGACACCCTGCAGCAGTACTTC. Protein product: CASSSDTLQQYF.

This clone was observed a few times. The J gene is TRBJ2-3, the V gene TRBV9; 10 bases fit TRBD2. The germline CDR1 and CDR2 sequences are SGDLS and YYNGEE. Trimming at V came to 3 bases and at J to 2 bases, leaving 9 bases not matched to a gene. This CDR3 comprises 17 residues. The CDR3 loop is CASSALILAGSTDTQYF. CDR3 coding DNA: TGTGCCAGCAGCGCATTAATACTAGCGGGGTCCACAGATACGCAGTATTTT.

This chain uses TRBV7-3 with TRBJ2-3; D remains ambiguous. Germline CDR1 SGHTA, CDR2 FQGTGA. CDR3 size: 14 residues. V was shortened by 0 bases and J by 1 base, with 5 bases between the two germline ends. The chain's CDR3 is CASSLTKGTDTQYF. The CDR3 nucleotides read TGTGCCAGCAGCTTAACGAAGGGCACAGATACGCAGTATTTT.

This clone showed up just a few times. V is TRBV4-3 and J is TRBJ2-5, with D hard to call. The last part of the DNA fits TRBJ2-7 better; the J call may be wrong. Per germline, CDR1 LGHNA and CDR2 YSLEER. The CDR3 has 15 residues. This chain's CDR3 is CASSQGQPNANEQYF. In nucleotides, the CDR3 is TGCGCCAGCAGCCAAGGGCAGCCGAACGCCAACGAGCAGTACTTC.

The CDR3 nucleotides read TGTGCCAGCAGCCTTTACAGGGACGTCATCACTGAAGCTTTCTTT. It yields the protein CASSLYRDVITEAFF. This chain connects TRBV7-9 to TRBJ1-1; possible D gene TRBD1, 6 bases. Germline loops: CDR1 SEHNR, CDR2 FQNEAQ (reference sequence). The CDR3 contains 15 residues. Trimming stripped 5 bases from V and 4 bases from J, with 17 bases between. Full variable domain (rest looked up from reference TRBV7-9 and TRBJ1-1): DTGVSQNPRHKITKRGQNVTFRCDPISEHNRLYWYRQTLGQGPEFLTYFQNEAQLEKSRLLSDRFSAERPKGSFSTLEIQRTEQGDSAMYLCASSLYRDVITEAFFGQGTRLTVV.

In the case of this clone: A far larger clone is only one base removed, so a read error is likely. The rearrangement joins TRBV7-2 to TRBJ1-5; D remains ambiguous. Germline CDR1 reads SGHTA; CDR2 reads FQGNSA. V dropped 1 base and J dropped 5 bases, with 6 bases sitting between them. The CDR3 loop spans 13 amino acids. The CDR3: CASSLEEDQPQHF. In DNA, the CDR3 is TGTGCCAGCAGCTTAGAGGAGGATCAGCCCCAGCATTTT. The full variable domain, in which reference TRBV7-2 and TRBJ1-5 provide the parts outside the CDR3, is GAGVSQSPSNKVTEKGKDVELRCDPISGHTALYWYRQSLGQGLEFLIYFQGNSAPDKSGLPSDRFSAERTGGSVSTLTIQRTQQEDSAVYLCASSLEEDQPQHFGDGTRLSIL.

The gene calls are TRBV27 and TRBJ2-7, with D possibly matching TRBD2 (5 bases). The CDR3 is made up of 13 amino acids. Trimming took 8 bases from V and 7 from J, leaving 18 bases between them. The V gene's germline CDR1 is MNHEY and CDR2 SMNVEV (reference sequence). The CDR3 reads CASAPWRAREQYF. The CDR3 region has the DNA TGTGCCAGCGCCCCTTGGCGGGCGCGGGAGCAGTACTTC.

The chain uses TRBV5-1 and TRBJ1-1, with TRBD1 matching over 8 bases. This CDR3 region has 13 residues. Germline CDR1 is SGHRS and CDR2 is YFSETQ. The J segment lost 7 bases and the V segment lost 4 bases, leaving 6 bases of the junction unmatched. CDR3 region: CASSEQGEGEAFF. CDR3 bases: TGCGCCAGCAGCGAACAGGGGGAGGGTGAAGCTTTCTTT.

The chain recombines TRBV4-2 with TRBJ1-5; D may be TRBD1 (6 bases). V lost 1 base, J lost 2 bases, and 15 bases lay in between. The CDR3 spans 17 residues. From germline, CDR1 is LGHNA and CDR2 YNFKEQ. CDR3 coding DNA: TGTGCCAGCAGCCAAGCCGCCGACAGGATCGGCAATCAGCCCCAGCATTTT. It yields the protein CASSQAADRIGNQPQHF.